The following is a TCR beta chain sequence with its context. The antigen remains undetermined. The data were produced by immunoSEQ multiplex PCR, yet TCRdb's version contains in-frame clones alone and is incomplete. The sample has roughly 400,000 clones, about 97% seen once. CD8 memory comprised CD45RO+ plus CCR7-negative CD45RA+ TemRA cells. The CDR3 runs 15 residues. V gave up 4 bases and J gave up 4 bases, with 15 bases separating them. CDR1 is PRHDT and CDR2 is FYEKMQ in the germline V gene (reference sequence). The sample is drawn from a study of shared clonotypes between healthy human individuals. Study background: In total, the donors were two women and three men aged 18 to 49. Findings and limits, study-wide: Among a handful of donors, roughly 5% of naive CD4 clonotypes were found in common. An expected dependence of interdonor clonotype sharing on sequencing depth was noted.

Sequences were obtained from memory CD8+ T cells sorted from blood. Subset defined: CD45RO+ cells pooled with CCR7-negative TemRA cells. The sequence was obtained from a man aged 25-45 years in good health. The V gene is TRBV13, the J gene TRBJ2-3; D possibly corresponds to TRBD1 (5 bases). CDR3 region: CASSSLKQGADTQYF. The CDR3 bases are TGTGCCAGCAGCTCGTTAAAGCAGGGTGCAGATACGCAGTATTTT.